This record covers a single T cell receptor (beta chain). The data were produced by immunoSEQ multiplex PCR, yet TCRdb's version contains in-frame clones alone and is incomplete. The sample carries 90,000 to 100,000 clones, around nine tenths recorded once. Sampled blood was obtained at baseline, cycle 4 day 1, and cycle 7 day 1. Germline loops: CDR1 SGHRS, CDR2 YFSETQ. Trimming cost V 4 bases and J 7 bases; bases outside gene matches: 10. The CDR3 loop spans 15 amino acids. The sample originates from a study of OX40 agonist ivuxolimab in advanced cancers. Looking at the study overall: Cohort: roughly 79% men, mean age approximately 64, aged about 20 to 90. Partial response was recorded in three patients: one hepatocellular carcinoma and two cutaneous melanoma cases.

The chain employs TRBV5-1 and TRBJ2-7; 11 bases map to TRBD2. The clonotype comes from an adult with an advanced solid tumor such as melanoma, head and neck, liver or kidney cancer. The input for sequencing was CD4+ or CD8+ T cells sorted from blood, taken in a trial of the OX40 agonist ivuxolimab. CDR3 sequence (DNA): TGCGCCAGCAGCGCCAGTAGCGGGAGGGCCGGGGAGCAGTACTTC. As protein: CASSASSGRAGEQYF.